The next 8 T cell receptor beta chains were all read from a single sample in a study of beta chain features in type 1 diabetes. The study's findings and limits: Moderate but significant shortening of TCRB CDR3s was recorded in all four CD4+ subsets from Type 1 diabetes patients.

These receptors lack a known antigen. The isolated RNA, all of it, was reverse transcribed, so expressed TCRB transcripts were what got sequenced. Sequenced by immunoSEQ multiplex PCR; TCRdb stores in-frame clones only, minus some. The table lists roughly 220,000 clones, 15% to 20% of them singletons. The sequenced material came from naive CD4+ T cells from blood. These TCRs come from a man aged 25 to 45 with type 1 diabetes.

This clone was seen more than once but under ten times. This chain connects TRBV7-9 to TRBJ1-1; the D is unclear. Deletions cut 2 bases from V and 0 bases from J, with 10 bases between. The CDR3 consists of 15 residues. The germline V gene has CDR1 SEHNR and CDR2 FQNEAQ (reference sequence). The CDR3 spells CASSLFGSLNTEAFF. The DNA of the CDR3 is TGTGCCAGCAGCTTATTCGGCAGCTTGAACACTGAAGCTTTCTTT.

This clone has just a few counts. The J gene is TRBJ1-2, the V gene TRBV9, with TRBD1 as a possible D gene (6 bases). V was cut by 6 bases and J by 8 bases, with 17 bases left in between. The CDR3 contains 13 residues. Germline CDR1 reads SGDLS; CDR2 reads YYNGEE. CDR3 region: CASTRTGTRGYTF. CDR3 sequence (DNA): TGTGCCAGCACCCGTACAGGGACACGGGGCTACACCTTC.

The chain joins TRBV2 to TRBJ2-5; D is uncertain. Trimming took 7 bases from V and 3 from J, leaving 6 bases between them. Germline V gene data show CDR1 as SNHLY and CDR2 as FYNNEI. This CDR3 contains 11 residues. CDR3 DNA sequence: TGTGCCAGCACTAAAGAAGAGACCCAGTACTTC. This sequence encodes CASTKEETQYF.

This clone was picked up one time. CDR3 region: CASSLGLASLGYTF. For the CDR3, the DNA is TGTGCCAGCAGCTTGGGTTTGGCCAGCCTAGGCTACACCTTC. The chain has TRBV7-2 and TRBJ1-2; the D is unclear. CDR3 size: 14 residues. V lost 3 bases and J lost 8, with 16 bases in between. CDR1 and CDR2 (germline): SGHTA, FQGNSA.

The V and J genes are TRBV11-1 and TRBJ2-7; possibly TRBD1 for D (6 bases). V was pared by 5 bases and J by 3 bases, with 14 bases between. Germline values: CDR1 SGHAT, CDR2 FQDESV (reference sequence). This CDR3 spans 14 amino acids. CDR3 residues: CASSRSRDIYEQYF. CDR3 sequence (DNA): TGTGCCAGCAGCCGTAGCCGGGACATCTACGAGCAGTACTTC. The variable domain in full, with the rest retrieved from reference TRBV11-1 and TRBJ2-7, is EAEVAQSPRYKITEKSQAVAFWCDPISGHATLYWYRQILGQGPELLVQFQDESVVDDSQLPKDRFSAERLKGVDSTLKIQPAELGDSAMYLCASSRSRDIYEQYFGPGTRLTVT.

This clone was counted a few times. The chain joins TRBV25-1 to TRBJ2-1; weak D call: TRBD1 (6 bases). The V and J ends lost 3 bases and 4 bases respectively, with 22 bases between them. CDR3 length: 18 amino acids. CDR1 is MGHDK, CDR2 SYGVNS, per germline. The CDR3 DNA reads TGTGCCAGCAGTGATGCGGGTCCGGGATCAAGGGGGTACAATGAGCAGTTCTTC. It translates to CASSDAGPGSRGYNEQFF.

This clone turned up a few times. V gene TRBV30 combines with J gene TRBJ1-4; D unresolved. V was trimmed by 2 bases and J by 10 bases, leaving 17 bases between them. CDR3 length equals 14 residues. The germline gives CDR1 GTSNPN, CDR2 SVGIG (reference sequence). CDR3 DNA: TGTGCCTGGAGTATGGCAGACCCAGGAGGAAAACTGTTTTTT. Residues: CAWSMADPGGKLFF.

This clone was seen more than once but under ten times. V gene TRBV5-4 combines with J gene TRBJ2-7; 11 bases line up with TRBD2. Trimming took 2 bases from V and 6 from J; bases not matched to a gene: 1. The CDR3 sequence is 13 residues long. The V gene's germline CDR1 is SGHNT and CDR2 YYREEE (reference sequence). DNA for the CDR3: TGTGCCAGCAGCTTACTAGCGGGAGCCGAGCAGTACTTC. It codes for CASSLLAGAEQYF.